The rows below give T cell receptor beta chains drawn from one sample of a study of response to subunit inactivated influenza vaccine. TCRdb itself ran the RT-PCR reads through MiXCR, one entry per CDR3 protein. The data show fewer than 600,000 distinct CDR3 sequences, approximately 6.9% seen once. This specimen consisted of PBMCs from blood, obtained around 25 months after vaccination. The receptors were sampled from a man between 50 and 70 years old who received an inactivated influenza vaccine. Each CDR3 is given with its conserved first and last residue. The D gene is left open where the match is weak. Not every row has a clone size; where given, it reads once, few, many or a size class.

TRBV10-3,TRBD2,many,TRBJ2-2,TGTGCCATCAGTGAGCGAGTAGCGGGGGAAGGGGAGCTGTTTTTT,CAISERVAGEGELFF
TRBV5-1,.,.,TRBJ2-3,TGCGCCAGCAGCTTGGCGCCAGGCACAGATACGCAGTATTTT,CASSLAPGTDTQYF
TRBV15,TRBD2,few,TRBJ2-1,TGTGCCACCAGCGAAGCGGGAGACACCTACAATGAGCAGTTCTTC,CATSEAGDTYNEQFF
TRBV5-5,.,.,TRBJ2-3,TGTGCCAGCAGCTGGTGGGCAGGGGCCCGCGTGGATACGCAGTATTTT,CASSWWAGARVDTQYF
TRBV13,.,.,TRBJ2-5,TGTGCCAGCAGCTTAGCCGCGAGCGGACAAGAGACCCAGTACTTC,CASSLAASGQETQYF
TRBV3-1,.,many,TRBJ2-1,TGTGCCAGCAGCCCGGTGGTTGGGAACAATGAGCAGTTCTTC,CASSPVVGNNEQFF
TRBV9,.,.,TRBJ1-1,TGTGCCAGCAGCGTAGACAGGGTGTTGGGAGACACTGAAGCTTTCTTT,CASSVDRVLGDTEAFF
TRBV7-2,.,few,TRBJ2-1,TGTGCCAGCAGCTTAATTTCTTCCAGAGGGGGCAATGAGCAGTTCTTC,CASSLISSRGGNEQFF
TRBV6-2/TRBV6-3,TRBD1,.,TRBJ1-2,TGTGCCAGCACCGACTACGACAGGGCCTATGGCTACACCTTC,CASTDYDRAYGYTF
TRBV3-1,TRBD1,few,TRBJ1-6,TGTGCCAGCAGCCAAGGGTGGACAGGGCTCGGTTCACCCCTCCACTTT,CASSQGWTGLGSPLHF
TRBV4-3,.,few,TRBJ2-7,TGCGCCAGCAGCCAAGATAGGGCAGTAAACGAGCAGTACTTC,CASSQDRAVNEQYF
TRBV7-7,.,.,TRBJ2-5,TGTGCTAGCAGCGCCCGGGACGGGGTAGAGACCCAGTACTTC,CASSARDGVETQYF
TRBV10-3,TRBD2,many,TRBJ2-1,TGTGCCATCAGCCGACTAGCGGGAGTGGTAGACAATGAGCAGTTCTTC,CAISRLAGVVDNEQFF
TRBV29-1,.,.,TRBJ2-1,TGCAGCGTTGCGCGGCAGCCTGAGCAGTTCTTC,CSVARQPEQFF
TRBV2,.,many,TRBJ1-5,TGTGCCAGCAGTTTTGGGGGCAGGGGCTATAGCAATCAGCCCCAGCATTTT,CASSFGGRGYSNQPQHF
TRBV6-5,.,many,TRBJ2-1,TGTGCCAGCAGTAACTGGGAAGAGCAGTTCTTC,CASSNWEEQFF
TRBV30,TRBD1,.,TRBJ2-7,TGTGCCTGTCACAGGTTAAAACAGGGGATTAGCTCCTACGAGCAGTACTTC,CACHRLKQGISSYEQYF
TRBV6-2/TRBV6-3,.,many,TRBJ2-1,TGTGCCAGCGGCCCCACCGCCTACAATGAGCAGTTCTTC,CASGPTAYNEQFF
TRBV20-1,TRBD1,.,TRBJ2-1,TGCAGTGCTAGAGATGGAATGGACAGGGTACATGAGCAGTTCTTC,CSARDGMDRVHEQFF
TRBV30,TRBD2,many,TRBJ2-5,TGTGCCTGGAGTGCAGGACTAGCGGGGTTCCAAGAGACCCAGTACTTC,CAWSAGLAGFQETQYF
TRBV6-2/TRBV6-3,.,.,TRBJ1-2,TGTGCCAGCAGCCCAACCAACTATGGCTACACCTTC,CASSPTNYGYTF